Included here is one T cell receptor (beta chain) sequence, with context. Antigen specificity is unknown. This sample was included in a study of human T cells and chemical hapten exposure. General study results and limits: There was no change with DPC sensitization in TCRs above 1 in 1000 frequency.

TCRdb processed the RACE reads anew with MiXCR; each CDR3 protein has one entry. The sample includes approximately 100,000 distinct CDR3 sequences, roughly 11% of them seen just once. V was trimmed by 0 bases and J by 1 base, leaving 12 bases between them. The CDR3 consists of 15 residues. The germline V gene encodes CDR1 DFQATT and CDR2 SNEGSKA (reference sequence). The time point is: patch test 1, 2 weeks after DPC sensitization. Treatment noted: therapeutic diphenylcyclopropenone sensitization with weekly scalp DPC. This specimen was whole blood, taken in connection with sensitization to the hapten diphenylcyclopropenone (DPC). The gene calls are TRBV20-1 and TRBJ2-5, with D possibly matching TRBD1 (6 bases). This clonotype was sampled from a woman aged 40 to 55 with alopecia areata. Some clones in this sample may be carry-over from other donors' samples. For the CDR3, the DNA is TGCAGTGCTAGAGATCCTCGGACAGCCCAAGAGACCCAGTACTTC. Amino acid sequence: CSARDPRTAQETQYF.